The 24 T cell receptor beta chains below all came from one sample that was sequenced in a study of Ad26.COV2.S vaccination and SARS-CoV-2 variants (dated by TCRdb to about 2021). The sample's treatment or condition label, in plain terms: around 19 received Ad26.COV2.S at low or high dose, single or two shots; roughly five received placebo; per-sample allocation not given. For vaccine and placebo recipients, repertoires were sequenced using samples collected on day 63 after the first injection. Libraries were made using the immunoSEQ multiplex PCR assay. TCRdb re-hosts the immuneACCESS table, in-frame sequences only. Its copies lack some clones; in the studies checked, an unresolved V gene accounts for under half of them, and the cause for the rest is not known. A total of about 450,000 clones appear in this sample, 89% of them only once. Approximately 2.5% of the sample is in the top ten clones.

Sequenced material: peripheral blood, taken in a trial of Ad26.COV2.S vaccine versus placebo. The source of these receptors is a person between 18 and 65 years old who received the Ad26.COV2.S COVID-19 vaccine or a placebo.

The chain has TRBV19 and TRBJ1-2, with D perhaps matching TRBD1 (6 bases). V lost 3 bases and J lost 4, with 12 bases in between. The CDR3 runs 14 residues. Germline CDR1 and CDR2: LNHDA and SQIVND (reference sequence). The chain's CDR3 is CASSISGDIYGYTF. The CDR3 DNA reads TGTGCCAGTAGTATTTCAGGGGATATCTATGGCTACACCTTC.

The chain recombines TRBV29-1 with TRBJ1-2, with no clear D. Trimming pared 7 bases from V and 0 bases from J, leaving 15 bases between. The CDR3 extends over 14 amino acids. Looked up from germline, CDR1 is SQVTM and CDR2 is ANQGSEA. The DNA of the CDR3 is TGCAGCGCTACGGTCGTCCTGACTAACTATGGCTACACCTTC. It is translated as CSATVVLTNYGYTF.

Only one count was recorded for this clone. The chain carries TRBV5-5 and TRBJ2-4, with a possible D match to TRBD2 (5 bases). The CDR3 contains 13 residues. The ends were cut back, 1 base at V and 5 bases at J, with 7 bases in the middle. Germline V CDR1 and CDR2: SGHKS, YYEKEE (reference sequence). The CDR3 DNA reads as TGTGCCAGCAGCTTGTCCGGGGAAAACATTCAGTACTTC. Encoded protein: CASSLSGENIQYF.

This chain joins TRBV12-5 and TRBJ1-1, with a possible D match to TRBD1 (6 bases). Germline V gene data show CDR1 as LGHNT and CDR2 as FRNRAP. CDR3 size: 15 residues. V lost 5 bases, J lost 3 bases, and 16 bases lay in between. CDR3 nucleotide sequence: TGTGCTAGTGGTAGCGACAGGTTCTCTTACACTGAAGCTTTCTTT. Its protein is CASGSDRFSYTEAFF. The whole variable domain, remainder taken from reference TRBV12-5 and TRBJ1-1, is DARVTQTPRHKVTEMGQEVTMRCQPILGHNTVFWYRQTMMQGLELLAYFRNRAPLDDSGMPKDRFSAEMPDATLATLKIQPSEPRDSAVYFCASGSDRFSYTEAFFGQGTRLTVV.

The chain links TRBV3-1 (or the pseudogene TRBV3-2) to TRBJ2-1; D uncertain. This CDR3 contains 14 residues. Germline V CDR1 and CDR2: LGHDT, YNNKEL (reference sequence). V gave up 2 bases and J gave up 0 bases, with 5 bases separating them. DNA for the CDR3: TGTGCCAGCAGCCAATACACCTCCTACAATGAGCAGTTCTTC. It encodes CASSQYTSYNEQFF.

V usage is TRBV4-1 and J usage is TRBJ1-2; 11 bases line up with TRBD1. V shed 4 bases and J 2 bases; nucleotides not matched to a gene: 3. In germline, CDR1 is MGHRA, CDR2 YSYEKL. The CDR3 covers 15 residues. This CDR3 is CASSLRTGGNYGYTF. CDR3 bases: TGCGCCAGCAGCCTTAGGACAGGGGGCAACTATGGCTACACCTTC.

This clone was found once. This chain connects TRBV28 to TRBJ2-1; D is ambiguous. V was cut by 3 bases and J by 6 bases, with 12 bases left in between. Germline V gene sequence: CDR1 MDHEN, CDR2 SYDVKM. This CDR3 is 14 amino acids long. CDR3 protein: CASSFPEWGNEQFF. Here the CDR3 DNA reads TGTGCCAGCAGTTTCCCGGAGTGGGGCAATGAGCAGTTCTTC. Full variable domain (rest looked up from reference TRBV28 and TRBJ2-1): DVKVTQSSRYLVKRTGEKVFLECVQDMDHENMFWYRQDPGLGLRLIYFSYDVKMKEKGDIPEGYSVSREKKERFSLILESASTNQTSMYLCASSFPEWGNEQFFGPGTRLTVL.

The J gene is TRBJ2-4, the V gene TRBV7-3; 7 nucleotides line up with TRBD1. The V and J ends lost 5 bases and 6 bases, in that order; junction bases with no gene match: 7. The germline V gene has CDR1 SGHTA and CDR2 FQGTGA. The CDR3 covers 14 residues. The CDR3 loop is CASSPTGQGNIQYF. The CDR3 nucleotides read TGTGCCAGCAGCCCGACAGGGCAGGGAAACATTCAGTACTTC.

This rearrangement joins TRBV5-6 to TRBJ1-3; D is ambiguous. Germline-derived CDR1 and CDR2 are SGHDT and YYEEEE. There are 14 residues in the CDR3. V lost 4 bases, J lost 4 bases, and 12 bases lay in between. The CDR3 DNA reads TGTGCCAGCAGCACAGAGGCGCCGGGAAACACCATATATTTT. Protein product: CASSTEAPGNTIYF.

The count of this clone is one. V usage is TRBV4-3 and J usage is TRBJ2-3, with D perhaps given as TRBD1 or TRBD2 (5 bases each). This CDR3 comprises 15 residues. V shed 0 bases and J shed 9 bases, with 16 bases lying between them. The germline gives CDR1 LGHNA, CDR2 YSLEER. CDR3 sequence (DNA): TGCGCCAGCAGCCAAGATTACGCCAGATGGGACACGCAGTATTTT. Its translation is CASSQDYARWDTQYF.

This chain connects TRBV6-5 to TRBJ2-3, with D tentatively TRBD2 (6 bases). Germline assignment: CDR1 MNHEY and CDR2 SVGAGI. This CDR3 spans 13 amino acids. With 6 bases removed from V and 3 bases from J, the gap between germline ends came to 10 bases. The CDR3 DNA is TGTGCCAGCAGGCGACGGGAGACAGATACGCAGTATTTT. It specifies CASRRRETDTQYF.

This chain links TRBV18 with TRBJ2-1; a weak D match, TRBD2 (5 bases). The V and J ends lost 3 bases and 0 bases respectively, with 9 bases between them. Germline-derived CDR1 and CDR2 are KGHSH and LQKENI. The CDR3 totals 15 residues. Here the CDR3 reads CASSPEASSYNEQFF. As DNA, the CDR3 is TGTGCCAGCTCACCGGAGGCGAGCTCCTACAATGAGCAGTTCTTC.

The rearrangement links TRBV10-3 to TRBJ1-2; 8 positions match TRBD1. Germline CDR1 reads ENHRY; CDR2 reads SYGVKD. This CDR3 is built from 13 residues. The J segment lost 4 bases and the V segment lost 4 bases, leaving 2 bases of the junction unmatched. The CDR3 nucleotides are TGTGCCATCAGTGGACAGGGGATCTATGGCTACACCTTC. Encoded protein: CAISGQGIYGYTF.

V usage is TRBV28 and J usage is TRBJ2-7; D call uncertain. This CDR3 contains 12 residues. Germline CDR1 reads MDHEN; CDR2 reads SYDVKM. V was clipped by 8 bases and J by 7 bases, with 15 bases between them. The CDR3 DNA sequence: TGTGCCAGCGTGGGAACAGCGCGGGAGCAGTACTTC. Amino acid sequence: CASVGTAREQYF.

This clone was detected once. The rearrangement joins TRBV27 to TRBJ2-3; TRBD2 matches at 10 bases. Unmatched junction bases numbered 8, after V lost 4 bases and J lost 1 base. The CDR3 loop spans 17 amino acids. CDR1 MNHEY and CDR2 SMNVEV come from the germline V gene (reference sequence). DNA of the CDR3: TGTGCCAGCAGTTGGGGGCTAGCGGGAGATGGCACAGATACGCAGTATTTT. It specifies CASSWGLAGDGTDTQYF.

The CDR3 protein is CASSLVGWGHSTDTQYF. As DNA, the CDR3 is TGTGCCAGCAGCTTAGTGGGGTGGGGACACAGCACAGATACGCAGTATTTT. This chain connects TRBV11-3 to TRBJ2-3; perhaps TRBD1 as D (6 bases). CDR3 size: 17 residues. V dropped 1 base and J dropped 0 bases, with 14 bases sitting between them. Germline V gene lookup returns CDR1 SGHNT and CDR2 YENEEA.

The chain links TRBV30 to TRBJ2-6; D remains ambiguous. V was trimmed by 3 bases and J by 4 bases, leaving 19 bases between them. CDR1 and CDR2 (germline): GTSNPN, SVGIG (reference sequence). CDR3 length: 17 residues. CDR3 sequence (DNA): TGTGCCTGGAGCTCCTCAAGGACCCCCGTGGGGGCCAACGTCCTGACTTTC. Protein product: CAWSSSRTPVGANVLTF.

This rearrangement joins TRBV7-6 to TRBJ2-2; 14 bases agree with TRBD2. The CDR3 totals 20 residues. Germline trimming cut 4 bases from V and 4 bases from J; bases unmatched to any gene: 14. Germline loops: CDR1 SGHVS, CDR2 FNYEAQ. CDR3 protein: CASSSSPGLAGVGGTGELFF. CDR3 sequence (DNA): TGTGCCAGCAGCTCGTCACCGGGACTAGCGGGAGTCGGGGGCACCGGGGAGCTGTTTTTT.

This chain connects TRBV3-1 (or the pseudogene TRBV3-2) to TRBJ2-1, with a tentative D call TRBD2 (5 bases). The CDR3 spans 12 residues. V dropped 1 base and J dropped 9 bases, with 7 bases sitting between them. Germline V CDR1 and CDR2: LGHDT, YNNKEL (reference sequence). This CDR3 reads CASSQVGGEQFF. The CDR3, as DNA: TGTGCCAGCAGCCAAGTTGGAGGTGAGCAGTTCTTC.

The CDR3: CASSSGQGNQPQHF. The CDR3 DNA reads TGTGCCAGCAGCTCAGGACAGGGGAATCAGCCCCAGCATTTT. J is TRBJ1-5 and V is TRBV9, with 9 bases identical to TRBD1. Trimming at V came to 4 bases and at J to 4 bases, leaving 3 bases not matched to a gene. This CDR3 region has 14 residues. CDR1 is SGDLS and CDR2 is YYNGEE in the germline V gene.

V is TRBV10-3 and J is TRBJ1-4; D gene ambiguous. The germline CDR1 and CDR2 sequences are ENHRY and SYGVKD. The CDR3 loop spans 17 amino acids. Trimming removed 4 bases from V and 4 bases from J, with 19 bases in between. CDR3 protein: CAISAIPGRFVNEKLFF. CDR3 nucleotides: TGTGCCATCAGTGCCATCCCGGGAAGGTTCGTTAATGAAAAACTGTTTTTT.

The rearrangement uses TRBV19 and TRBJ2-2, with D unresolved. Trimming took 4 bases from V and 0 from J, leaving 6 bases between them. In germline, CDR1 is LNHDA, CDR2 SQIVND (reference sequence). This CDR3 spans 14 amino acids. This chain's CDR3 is CASSNQANTGELFF. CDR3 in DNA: TGTGCCAGTAGTAACCAGGCGAACACCGGGGAGCTGTTTTTT.

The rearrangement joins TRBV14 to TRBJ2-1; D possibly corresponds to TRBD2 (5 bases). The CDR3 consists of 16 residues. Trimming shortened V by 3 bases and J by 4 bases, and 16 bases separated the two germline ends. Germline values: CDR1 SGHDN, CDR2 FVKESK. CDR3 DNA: TGTGCCAGCAGCCACCTCCGAGGGAACGGATACAATGAGCAGTTCTTC. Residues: CASSHLRGNGYNEQFF.

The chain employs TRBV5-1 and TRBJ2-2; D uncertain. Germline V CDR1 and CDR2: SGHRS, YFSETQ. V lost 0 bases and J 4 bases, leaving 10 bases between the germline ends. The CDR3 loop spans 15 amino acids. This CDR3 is CASSLDGPVTGELFF. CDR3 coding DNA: TGCGCCAGCAGCTTGGACGGGCCGGTCACCGGGGAGCTGTTTTTT.